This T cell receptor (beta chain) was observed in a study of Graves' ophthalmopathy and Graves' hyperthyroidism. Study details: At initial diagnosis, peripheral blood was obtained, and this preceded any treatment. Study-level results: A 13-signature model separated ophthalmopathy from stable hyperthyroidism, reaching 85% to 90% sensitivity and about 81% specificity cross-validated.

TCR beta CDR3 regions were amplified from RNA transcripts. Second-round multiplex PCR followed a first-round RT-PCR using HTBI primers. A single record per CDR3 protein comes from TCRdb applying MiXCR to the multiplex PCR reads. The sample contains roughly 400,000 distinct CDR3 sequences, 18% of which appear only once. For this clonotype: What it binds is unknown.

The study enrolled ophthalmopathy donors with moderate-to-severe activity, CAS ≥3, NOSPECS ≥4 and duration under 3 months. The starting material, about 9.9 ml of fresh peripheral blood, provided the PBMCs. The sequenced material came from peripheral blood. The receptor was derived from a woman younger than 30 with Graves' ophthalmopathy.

The CDR3 DNA sequence: TGTGCCAGCAGCGGGACACCTTGGGAGAGCACAGATACGCAGTATTTT. Amino acids: CASSGTPWESTDTQYF. The V and J genes are TRBV28 and TRBJ2-3, with a weak D call TRBD1 (6 bases). Germline CDR1 MDHEN, CDR2 SYDVKM. The germline V and J ends were trimmed by 6 bases and 0 bases, with 16 bases remaining between them. The CDR3 consists of 16 residues.